One sample yielded the 25 T cell receptor beta chains listed below, sequenced in a study of T cell clonality in common variable immunodeficiency. The assay was immunoSEQ multiplex PCR, and TCRdb's table has in-frame clones only and misses some. The table lists 40,000 to 45,000 clones, with no singletons. Sequenced sample: peripheral blood mononuclear cells. The receptors were gathered from a person aged 18 to 75 in good health.

This clone was seen more than once but under ten times. Read data end 3 residues before the CDR3 end; the end is taken from the germline J gene. The chain carries TRBV2 and TRBJ2-7, with D possibly TRBD1 on 6 matching bases. This CDR3 contains 14 residues. The V gene lost 7 bases and the J gene lost 6 bases, with 19 bases spanning the gap. Germline V gene data show CDR1 as SNHLY and CDR2 as FYNNEI. The CDR3 sequence is CASTLDRTVSEQYF. The DNA read from the CDR3 is TGTGCCAGCACCCTTGACAGGACCGTCAGCGAG.

Ten or more counts support this clone. The DNA ends 3 residues before the CDR3 does, and the rest of the CDR3 is filled in from the germline J gene. This sequence joins TRBV10-3 and TRBJ1-1; D gene ambiguous. V was cut by 0 bases and J by 7 bases, with 9 bases left in between. CDR1 and CDR2 from the germline V gene are ENHRY and SYGVKD. This CDR3 is 13 amino acids long. The DNA read from the CDR3 is TGTGCCATCAGTGAGTCGAAGGGTGGTGAA. It specifies CAISESKGGE. The full CDR3 is CAISESKGGEAFF.

This clone occurred many times. The CDR3 end falls 3 residues outside the read, so it is completed with the germline J gene. The chain carries TRBV12-3 or TRBV12-4 and TRBJ1-2; tentatively, D is TRBD1 (6 bases). The CDR3 spans 13 residues. The ends were cut back, 3 bases at V and 5 bases at J, with 10 bases in the middle. CDR3 DNA (partial): TGTGCCAGCAGTTTGGCAGGGGTGTATGGC. Protein product: CASSLAGVYG. The whole CDR3 protein reads CASSLAGVYGYTF.

In this sample, this clone turned up many times. From the germline J gene comes the end of the CDR3, since the read stops 3 residues before it. This sequence joins TRBV30 and TRBJ2-7; TRBD1 agrees at 8 bases. CDR3 length: 14 amino acids. Germline V gives CDR1 GTSNPN, CDR2 SVGIG (reference sequence). Trimming at V came to 1 base and at J to 2 bases, leaving 4 bases not matched to a gene. The sequenced CDR3 bases are TGTGCCTGGAGTGCGACAGGGGCTACCTACGAG. Encoded protein: CAWSATGATYE. Given in full, the CDR3 is CAWSATGATYEQYF.

This clone was recorded at least ten times. The CDR3 DNA, read in part, is TGTGCCAGCAGTTTACAGGGTTCCGGGGAG. Translated: CASSLQGSGE. The complete CDR3 protein is CASSLQGSGELFF. The chain employs TRBV2 and TRBJ2-2; tentative D call: TRBD1 (6 bases). The read terminates 3 residues ahead of where the CDR3 ends, so the germline J gene completes it. Germline CDR1 reads SNHLY; CDR2 reads FYNNEI. Trimming removed 5 bases from V and 6 bases from J, with 10 bases in between. The CDR3 spans 13 residues.

This clone was recorded at least ten times. The CDR3 spells CASSATSGIGETQYF. Partial CDR3 DNA: TGTGCCAGCAGCGCGACTAGCGGGATTGGAGAGACC. This chain connects TRBV9 to TRBJ2-5, with 11 nucleotides matching TRBD2. The CDR3 goes on 3 residues after the read ends, and that part is filled in from the germline J gene. The CDR3 contains 15 residues. V trimming: 3 bases; J trimming: 4 bases; junction bases outside the gene matches: 5. CDR1 and CDR2 from the germline V gene are SGDLS and YYNGEE.

This clone came up many times. The sequenced fragment ends 3 residues before the CDR3 boundary, so the rest is inferred from the germline J gene. V usage is TRBV20-1 and J usage is TRBJ2-2; 9 bases are a match to TRBD1. V dropped 1 base and J dropped 1; count of bases not matched to a gene: 1. CDR3 length equals 15 residues. Germline-derived CDR1 and CDR2 are DFQATT and SNEGSKA (reference sequence). CDR3 amino acids: CSARGTGENTGELFF. The sequenced part of the CDR3 DNA is TGCAGTGCTAGAGGGACAGGGGAGAACACCGGGGAG.

This clone turned up a few times. The CDR3 end is not reached by the read, which stops 3 residues before it; the germline J gene fills it in. This chain connects TRBV19 to TRBJ1-2, with TRBD1 matching 9 bases. Germline CDR1 is LNHDA and CDR2 is SQIVND (reference sequence). The CDR3 consists of 15 residues. The CDR3 spells CASSIKGQGGNDYTF. The part of the CDR3 DNA that was read is TGTGCCAGTAGTATAAAGGGACAGGGAGGGAATGAC.

This clone showed up many times. The CDR3: CSVGTWDTEAFF. The CDR3 bases that were read are TGCAGCGTAGGGACTTGGGACACTGAA. V usage is TRBV29-1 and J usage is TRBJ1-1; D may be TRBD1 (5 bases). The CDR3 is cut off 3 residues early in the read; its end comes from the germline J gene. V was pared by 6 bases and J by 3 bases, with 11 bases between. Germline CDR1 SQVTM, CDR2 ANQGSEA. This CDR3 is 12 amino acids long.

This clone was seen many times. The CDR3 extends 3 residues past the end of the read, so its final part is completed from the germline J gene. The gene calls are TRBV5-8 and TRBJ2-5, with 8 positions matching TRBD1. Germline V lookup: CDR1 SGHTS, CDR2 YDEGEE. The CDR3 contains 13 residues. V was clipped by 4 bases and J by 5 bases; unmatched bases: 4. This chain's CDR3 is CASSHYRGETQYF. CDR3 DNA (partial): TGTGCCAGCAGCCATTACAGGGGGGAGACC.

This clone showed up many times. The read halts 3 residues ahead of the CDR3 end, with the missing end drawn from the germline J gene. This chain connects TRBV18 to TRBJ1-2; 8 positions agree with TRBD1. The germline V gene encodes CDR1 KGHSH and CDR2 LQKENI. V was clipped by 4 bases and J by 3 bases; unmatched bases: 1. This CDR3 is 13 amino acids long. The sequenced CDR3 bases are TGTGCCAGCTCACTGGACAGGGACTATGGC. Its translation: CASSLDRDYG. The whole CDR3 protein is CASSLDRDYGYTF. Full variable domain (rest looked up from reference TRBV18 and TRBJ1-2): NAGVMQNPRHLVRRRGQEARLRCSPMKGHSHVYWYRQLPEEGLKFMVYLQKENIIDESGMPKERFSAEFPKEGPSILRIQQVVRGDSAAYFCASSLDRDYGYTFGSGTRLTVV.

This clone was counted at least ten times. The read comes to an end 3 residues before the CDR3 does, leaving the germline J gene to fill in the end. The V and J genes are TRBV19 and TRBJ1-1; possible D gene TRBD1, 5 bases. The CDR3 covers 15 residues. Per germline, CDR1 LNHDA and CDR2 SQIVND (reference sequence). Trimming took off 1 base at V and 3 bases at J, with 12 bases between the two ends. The DNA read from the CDR3 is TGTGCCAGTAGTATAGGGCCAGGGCGAGACACTGAA. This gives the protein CASSIGPGRDTE. The whole CDR3 sequence is CASSIGPGRDTEAFF.

This clone was found many times. The sequenced fragment ends 3 residues before the CDR3 boundary, so the rest is inferred from the germline J gene. The rearrangement joins TRBV28 to TRBJ2-5; no definite D call. From germline, CDR1 is MDHEN and CDR2 SYDVKM. V was trimmed by 7 bases and J by 0 bases, leaving 9 bases between them. The CDR3 spans 13 residues. The part of the CDR3 DNA that was read is TGTGCCAGCAACAAACAGAACCAAGAGACC. Its translation: CASNKQNQET. The full CDR3 protein is CASNKQNQETQYF.

This clone was counted at least ten times. Germline is not matched at one junction end, which may reflect a read error. The CDR3 extends 3 residues past the end of the read, so its final part is completed from the germline J gene. The same CDR3 can be traced to other DNA sequences in this sample. The chain recombines TRBV4-2 with TRBJ1-6; D uncertain. This CDR3 contains 17 residues. Germline V gene sequence: CDR1 LGHNA, CDR2 YNFKEQ. Here the CDR3 reads CASSQDQGRGNNSPLHF. The covered CDR3 bases are TGTGCCAGCAGCCAAGATCAAGGTCGGGGAAACAATTCGCCC.

This clone has a handful of counts. The missing CDR3 end, 3 residues past where the read stops, is filled in from the germline J gene. The V call is TRBV27, the J call TRBJ2-7, with TRBD1 as a possible D gene (6 bases). The CDR3 length is 14 residues. Trimming took 6 bases from V and 0 from J, leaving 12 bases between them. The germline V gene encodes CDR1 MNHEY and CDR2 SMNVEV (reference sequence). CDR3 DNA, as far as it was read: TGTGCCAGCAGAGCAGAGACAGGCTCCTACGAG. Translating gives CASRAETGSYE. The full CDR3 protein is CASRAETGSYEQYF.

At least ten counts were recorded for this clone. The CDR3 end lies 3 residues beyond the end of the read and is filled in from the germline J gene. The chain is built from TRBV19 and TRBJ1-2, with D hard to call. Between the trimmed V and J ends, which lost 5 bases and 4 bases, there was a span of 8 bases. CDR1 is LNHDA and CDR2 is SQIVND in the germline V gene (reference sequence). The CDR3 consists of 12 residues. This CDR3 reads CASSPTRYGYTF. The DNA read from the CDR3 is TGTGCCAGTAGTCCTACGCGCTATGGC.

This clone was counted at least ten times. CDR3: CASSLSTGGTEAFF. The DNA read from the CDR3 is TGTGCCAGCAGCTTGTCTACAGGGGGCACTGAA. V is TRBV5-8 and J is TRBJ1-1, with 8 bases aligning to TRBD1. The read ends 3 residues early relative to the CDR3; the germline J gene fills the gap. The CDR3 length is 14 residues. The germline CDR1 and CDR2 sequences are SGHTS and YDEGEE. V was clipped by 1 base and J by 4 bases; unmatched bases: 3.

This clone was counted at least ten times. Coverage ceases 3 residues before the CDR3 finishes, and the germline J gene fills in the end. V is TRBV20-1 and J is TRBJ1-1; D is unresolved. V was shortened by 6 bases and J by 4 bases, with 12 bases between the two germline ends. This CDR3 spans 12 amino acids. Looked up from germline, CDR1 is DFQATT and CDR2 is SNEGSKA (reference sequence). CDR3 sequence: CSATPGFTEAFF. The sequenced part of the CDR3 DNA is TGCAGTGCCACTCCGGGGTTCACTGAA.

This clone has at least ten counts. The read terminates 3 residues ahead of where the CDR3 ends, so the germline J gene completes it. The gene calls are TRBV20-1 and TRBJ2-1, with a weak D call TRBD1 (6 bases). This CDR3 spans 15 amino acids. Germline values: CDR1 DFQATT, CDR2 SNEGSKA (reference sequence). The V and J ends lost 3 bases and 5 bases respectively, with 17 bases between them. The CDR3 loop is CSARDPRTVNNEQFF. The DNA read from the CDR3 is TGCAGTGCTAGGGACCCCCGGACAGTGAACAATGAG.

This clone was observed many times. The missing CDR3 end, 3 residues past where the read stops, is filled in from the germline J gene. The chain couples TRBV19 to TRBJ2-7; 7 bases are shared with TRBD1. V gave up 6 bases and J gave up 0 bases; unmatched junction bases: 5. The CDR3 has 14 amino acids. Germline CDR1 LNHDA, CDR2 SQIVND (reference sequence). Incomplete CDR3 DNA: TGTGCCAGTAGCGAACGGGACAGCTCCTACGAG. Translating it yields CASSERDSSYE. The CDR3 in full is CASSERDSSYEQYF.

This clone was detected ten times or more. With the read ending 3 residues before the CDR3 end, the germline J gene is used to fill in that end. This chain uses TRBV9 with TRBJ2-5; the match to TRBD2 covers 12 bases. The germline CDR1 and CDR2 sequences are SGDLS and YYNGEE. V lost 0 bases, J lost 2 bases, and 5 bases stayed unmatched. The CDR3 contains 17 residues. CDR3 protein: CASSVEDGTSGQETQYF. CDR3 bases read: TGTGCCAGCAGCGTAGAGGACGGGACTAGCGGGCAAGAGACC.

This clone was counted many times. The missing CDR3 end, 3 residues past where the read stops, is filled in from the germline J gene. The chain carries TRBV19 and TRBJ2-2; D possibly corresponds to TRBD1 (6 bases). CDR3 size: 16 residues. Trimming took off 3 bases at V and 4 bases at J, with 15 bases between the two ends. CDR1 is LNHDA and CDR2 is SQIVND in the germline V gene (reference sequence). The CDR3 loop reads CASSIPRQEITGELFF. The CDR3 DNA, read in part, is TGTGCCAGTAGTATTCCGCGACAGGAGATCACCGGGGAG.

This clone was detected many times. The read terminates 3 residues before the CDR3 end, so the remaining end is supplied by the germline J gene. The chain links TRBV7-2 to TRBJ1-2; TRBD1 matches 7 bases. Germline CDR1 SGHTA, CDR2 FQGNSA. J gave up 4 bases and V 1 base, and 6 bases lay outside the gene matches. The CDR3 spans 15 residues. CDR3 DNA (partial): TGTGCCAGCAGCTTAGGGCAGGGGGGAACCTATGGC. Translating it yields CASSLGQGGTYG. The CDR3 in its entirety is CASSLGQGGTYGYTF. Looking up the rest from reference TRBV7-2 and TRBJ1-2 gives the full variable domain: GAGVSQSPSNKVTEKGKDVELRCDPISGHTALYWYRQSLGQGLEFLIYFQGNSAPDKSGLPSDRFSAERTGGSVSTLTIQRTQQEDSAVYLCASSLGQGGTYGYTFGSGTRLTVV.

This clone was counted ten times or more. Read sequence stops 3 residues before the CDR3 end, and the germline J gene provides the missing end. The chain has TRBV6-1 and TRBJ1-2; 11 bases agree with TRBD1. CDR3 length equals 16 residues. J lost 4 bases, V lost 0 bases, and 4 bases had no gene match. Germline CDR1 MNHNS, CDR2 SASEGT. This CDR3 is CASSEATGTGGYGYTF. The sequenced part of the CDR3 DNA is TGTGCCAGCAGTGAAGCGACAGGGACAGGGGGCTATGGC.

This clone was picked up many times. The read stops 3 residues short of the end of the CDR3; the missing end is completed from the germline J gene. This sequence joins TRBV20-1 and TRBJ2-1; TRBD2 matches 12 bases. Germline V gene lookup returns CDR1 DFQATT and CDR2 SNEGSKA (reference sequence). The CDR3 has 14 amino acids. The J segment lost 6 bases and the V segment lost 5 bases, leaving 5 bases of the junction unmatched. The CDR3: CSALTSGRFNEQFF. CDR3 DNA, as far as it was read: TGCAGTGCTCTAACTAGCGGGAGGTTCAATGAG.